One sample yielded the 8 T cell receptor beta chains listed below, sequenced in a study of metastatic and nonmetastatic thyroid tumors. Nobody among the patients had been given any treatment before thyroid surgery. TCRdb re-called clones from the PCR reads using MiXCR. The table lists roughly 15,000 clones, roughly 12% of them singletons. Source material: blood. The receptors were gathered from a female donor with papillary thyroid cancer or a benign thyroid nodule (not recorded which). Some clones in this sample may be carry-over from other donors' samples.

By frequency in the sample, this clone is medium-sized. The genes are TRBV6-1 and TRBJ2-1; the match to TRBD2 covers 13 bases. This CDR3 contains 15 residues. J gave up 7 bases and V 7 bases, and 7 bases lay outside the gene matches. Germline V CDR1 and CDR2: MNHNS, SASEGT. The CDR3 DNA is TGTGCCAGCAAGAGGACTAGCGGGAGACAGAATGAGCAGTTCTTC. This translates into CASKRTSGRQNEQFF.

In this sample, this clone turned up many times. The chain combines TRBV7-9 with TRBJ2-3; D is unresolved. Germline loops: CDR1 SEHNR, CDR2 FQNEAQ (reference sequence). V lost 2 bases and J 5 bases, leaving 8 bases between the germline ends. The CDR3 runs 13 residues. The DNA for the CDR3 is TGTGCCAGCAGCTTATTTCAGGAAGATACGCAGTATTTT. This codes for CASSLFQEDTQYF. Full variable domain (remainder filled in from reference TRBV7-9 and TRBJ2-3): DTGVSQNPRHKITKRGQNVTFRCDPISEHNRLYWYRQTLGQGPEFLTYFQNEAQLEKSRLLSDRFSAERPKGSFSTLEIQRTEQGDSAMYLCASSLFQEDTQYFGPGTRLTVL.

This clone occurred a few times. The gene calls are TRBV6-1 and TRBJ2-5; D may be TRBD2 (7 bases). CDR1 is MNHNS and CDR2 is SASEGT in the germline V gene. The CDR3 length is 16 residues. V was cut by 5 bases and J by 2 bases, with 18 bases left in between. CDR3 nucleotides: TGTGCCAGCAGTCACCCCCGGGGGGCGGGACAAGAGACCCAGTACTTC. Amino acids: CASSHPRGAGQETQYF.

This clone was seen many times. A much larger clone is a single base away; this may be a read error. The J gene is TRBJ2-3, the V gene TRBV11-1, with 9 positions matching TRBD1. Germline V gives CDR1 SGHAT, CDR2 FQDESV (reference sequence). The CDR3 consists of 15 residues. Losses at the gene ends were 5 bases for V and 5 bases for J; bases not matched to a gene: 8. The CDR3 is CASSMDRGAVDTQYF. For the CDR3, the DNA is TGTGCCAGCAGCATGGACAGGGGCGCGGTAGATACGCAGTATTTT.

This clone was counted a few times. V is TRBV12-3 or TRBV12-4 and J is TRBJ2-7; 9 bases fit TRBD1. The CDR3 sequence is 13 residues long. The V gene end was trimmed by 7 bases and the J gene end by 10 bases; junction bases not matched to a gene: 11. The CDR3 bases are TGTGCCAGCACCCCTGGGACAGGGACCGATCAGTACTTC. Translation gives CASTPGTGTDQYF.

CDR3 in DNA: TGTGCCAGCAGTTACTCGGGGGACGATGAGCAGTTCTTC. Amino acid sequence: CASSYSGDDEQFF. The V call is TRBV6-6, the J call TRBJ2-1; TRBD1 or TRBD2 may be the D gene (5 bases each). This CDR3 comprises 13 residues. The germline gives CDR1 MNHNY, CDR2 SVGAGI (reference sequence). The V and J ends lost 0 bases and 8 bases respectively, with 8 bases between them.

This clone has at least ten counts. The chain is built from TRBV20-1 and TRBJ1-4; D may be TRBD1 (5 bases). The CDR3 is made up of 15 amino acids. Trimming took 0 bases from V and 4 from J, leaving 12 bases between them. Germline V gives CDR1 DFQATT, CDR2 SNEGSKA (reference sequence). In nucleotides, the CDR3 is TGCAGTGCTAGAGATGGTAGACAGCTTAATGAAAAACTGTTTTTT. Translating it yields CSARDGRQLNEKLFF.

The chain recombines TRBV2 with TRBJ2-7; possibly TRBD2 for D (6 bases). Germline CDR1 is SNHLY and CDR2 is FYNNEI. This CDR3 has 15 amino acids. V was clipped by 8 bases and J by 5 bases, with 22 bases between them. The CDR3 DNA sequence: TGTGCCAGCGCCCTCGATGAAATGGGAGGCGACGAGCAGTACTTC. The encoded protein is CASALDEMGGDEQYF.